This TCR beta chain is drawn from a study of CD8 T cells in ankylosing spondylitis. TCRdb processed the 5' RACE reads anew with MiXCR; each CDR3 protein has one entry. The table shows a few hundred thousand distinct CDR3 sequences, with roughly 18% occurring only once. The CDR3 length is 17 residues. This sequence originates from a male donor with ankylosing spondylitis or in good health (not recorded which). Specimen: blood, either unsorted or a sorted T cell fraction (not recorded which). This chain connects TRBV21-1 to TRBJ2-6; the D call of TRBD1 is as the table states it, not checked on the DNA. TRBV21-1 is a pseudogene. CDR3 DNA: TGTGCCAGCAGGCCGGGACAGGGGCCGCTGGGGGCCAACGTCCTGACTTTC. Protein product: CASRPGQGPLGANVLTF.